This section outlines one TCR beta chain sequence together with its context. What it binds is unknown. The data originate from a study of cytomegalovirus exposure and HLA in healthy donors. PCR involved 60 Vbeta and 13 Jbeta primers. The table came from immunoSEQ multiplex PCR; TCRdb's copy has only in-frame clones and leaves some out. The sample shows 110,000 to 150,000 clones, around three quarters of them seen only once. Study-level results: Highly shared variants forming one cluster were likely a sequencing artifact. Most TCRs appeared rarely, but some public TCRs recurred in many donors.

CDR1 and CDR2 (germline): MDHEN, SYDVKM. Trimming removed 8 bases from V and 5 bases from J, with 13 bases in between. The CDR3 covers 13 residues. The sequenced sample consisted of PBMCs. V gene TRBV28 combines with J gene TRBJ2-1; D remains unclear. The clonotype was recovered from a woman aged 35 to 49 in good health and CMV-seronegative. The CDR3 DNA reads as TGTGCCAGCTATTTACCTGGGCACAATGAGCAGTTCTTC. Amino acids: CASYLPGHNEQFF.